Included here is one TCR beta chain sequence, with context. In the study's own analysis: Reference gene primer amplification gave estimated nucleated cell counts. Only in-frame clones appear in the TCRdb table, and some are missing; sequencing was by immunoSEQ multiplex PCR. That table is the source of V, J and clone size, and D and trimming were worked out from the DNA. The sample shows nearly 300,000 clones, approximately 88% of them seen only once. The sample belongs to a study of blood T cell repertoires in COVID-19. The overall study: Acute and convalescent COVID-19 samples came from the United States, Italy and Spain.

V was pared by 3 bases and J by 6 bases, with 12 bases of the junction left unmatched. CDR3 size: 17 residues. The germline V gene encodes CDR1 SGHAT and CDR2 FQNNGV. The sequenced sample consisted of peripheral blood. This rearrangement joins TRBV11-2 to TRBJ2-1; 9 bases line up with TRBD2. The receptor was isolated from a human donor with COVID-19, enrolled during active disease. The donor label of this sample is uncertain. As DNA, the CDR3 is TGTGCCAGCAGCTTCCCTCAAGCGGGAGGACCGGTCAATGAGCAGTTCTTC. Translated, it gives CASSFPQAGGPVNEQFF. Combining the CDR3 with reference TRBV11-2 and TRBJ2-1 gives the whole variable domain EAGVAQSPRYKIIEKRQSVAFWCNPISGHATLYWYQQILGQGPKLLIQFQNNGVVDDSQLPKDRFSAERLKGVDSTLKIQPAKLEDSAVYLCASSFPQAGGPVNEQFFGPGTRLTVL.